This T cell receptor beta chain is from a study of beta chain features in type 1 diabetes. The CDR3 has 14 residues. Germline V gene data show CDR1 as SGHTA and CDR2 as FQGNSA. Losses at the gene ends were 3 bases for V and 8 bases for J; bases not matched to a gene: 5. One heparinised blood draw averaging around 100 mL was given by each donor. Expressed TCRB transcripts were sequenced because the entire RNA isolate underwent reverse transcription. Repertoires were generated with immunoSEQ multiplex PCR, while TCRdb's copy carries only in-frame clones and drops some. The sample consists of 150,000 to 190,000 clones, 10% of them appearing once. Study-wide points: Within patients, naive, central memory and Treg TCRB repertoires seemed more similar than within healthy donors. Within each of all four CD4+ subsets, Type 1 diabetes patients had TCRB CDR3s that were moderately but significantly shorter.

Only a few counts were recorded for this clone. Its antigen is not known. The chain carries TRBV7-2 and TRBJ1-4, with 8 nucleotides matching TRBD1. The sample was central memory CD4+ T cells from blood. The sequence was obtained from a man between 25 and 39 years old with type 1 diabetes. The CDR3 DNA sequence: TGTGCCAGCAGCTTGGGACAGGATTCCGAAAAACTGTTTTTT. Protein: CASSLGQDSEKLFF. Variable domain in full (rest from reference TRBV7-2 and TRBJ1-4): GAGVSQSPSNKVTEKGKDVELRCDPISGHTALYWYRQSLGQGLEFLIYFQGNSAPDKSGLPSDRFSAERTGGSVSTLTIQRTQQEDSAVYLCASSLGQDSEKLFFGSGTQLSVL.